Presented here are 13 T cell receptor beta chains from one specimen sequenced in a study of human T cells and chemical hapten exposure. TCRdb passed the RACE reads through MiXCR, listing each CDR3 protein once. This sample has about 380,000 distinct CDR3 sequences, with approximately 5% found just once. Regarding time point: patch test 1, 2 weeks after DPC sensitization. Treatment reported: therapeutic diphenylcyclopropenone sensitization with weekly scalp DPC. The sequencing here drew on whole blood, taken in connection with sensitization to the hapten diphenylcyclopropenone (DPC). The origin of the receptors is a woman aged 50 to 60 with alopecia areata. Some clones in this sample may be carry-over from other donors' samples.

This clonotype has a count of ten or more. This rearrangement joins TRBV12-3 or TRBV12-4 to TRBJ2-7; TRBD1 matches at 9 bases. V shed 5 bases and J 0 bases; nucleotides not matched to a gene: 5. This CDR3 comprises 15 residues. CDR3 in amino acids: CASSDRGGLSYEQYF. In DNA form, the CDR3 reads TGTGCCAGCAGTGACAGGGGGGGCCTCTCCTACGAGCAGTACTTC.

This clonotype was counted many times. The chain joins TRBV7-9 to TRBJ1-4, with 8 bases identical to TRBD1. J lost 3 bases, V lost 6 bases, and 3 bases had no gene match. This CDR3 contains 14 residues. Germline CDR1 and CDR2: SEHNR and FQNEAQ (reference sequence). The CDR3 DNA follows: TGTGCCAGCAGGGTACAGGGGGCTAATGAAAAACTGTTTTTT. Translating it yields CASRVQGANEKLFF. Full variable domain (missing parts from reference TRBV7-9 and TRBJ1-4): DTGVSQNPRHKITKRGQNVTFRCDPISEHNRLYWYRQTLGQGPEFLTYFQNEAQLEKSRLLSDRFSAERPKGSFSTLEIQRTEQGDSAMYLCASRVQGANEKLFFGSGTQLSVL.

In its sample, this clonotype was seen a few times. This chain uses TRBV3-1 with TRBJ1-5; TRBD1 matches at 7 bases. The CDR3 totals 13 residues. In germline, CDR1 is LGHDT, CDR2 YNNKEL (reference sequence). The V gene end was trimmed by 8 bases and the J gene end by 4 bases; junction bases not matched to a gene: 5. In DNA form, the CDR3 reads TGTGCCAGCGGGCTGACAGGGAATCAGCCCCAGCATTTT. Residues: CASGLTGNQPQHF. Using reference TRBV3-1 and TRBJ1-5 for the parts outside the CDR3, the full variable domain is DTAVSQTPKYLVTQMGNDKSIKCEQNLGHDTMYWYKQDSKKFLKIMFSYNNKELIINETVPNRFSPKSPDKAHLNLHINSLELGDSAVYFCASGLTGNQPQHFGDGTRLSIL.

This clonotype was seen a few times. The CDR3 DNA is TGTGCCAGCAGCTCCGGGACTCAGTATGGCTACACCTTC. It yields the protein CASSSGTQYGYTF. The chain recombines TRBV5-4 with TRBJ1-2; weak D call: TRBD1 (5 bases). There are 13 residues in the CDR3. The V end was cut by 3 bases, the J end by 5 bases, with 11 bases between. CDR1 SGHNT and CDR2 YYREEE come from the germline V gene (reference sequence).

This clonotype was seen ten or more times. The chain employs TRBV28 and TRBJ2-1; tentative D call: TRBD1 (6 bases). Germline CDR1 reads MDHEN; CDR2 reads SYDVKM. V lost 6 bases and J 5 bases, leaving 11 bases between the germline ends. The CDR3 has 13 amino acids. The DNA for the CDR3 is TGTGCCAGCAGCCCTCAGGGGCACAATGAGCAGTTCTTC. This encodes CASSPQGHNEQFF. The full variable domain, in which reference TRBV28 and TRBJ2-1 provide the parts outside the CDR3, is DVKVTQSSRYLVKRTGEKVFLECVQDMDHENMFWYRQDPGLGLRLIYFSYDVKMKEKGDIPEGYSVSREKKERFSLILESASTNQTSMYLCASSPQGHNEQFFGPGTRLTVL.

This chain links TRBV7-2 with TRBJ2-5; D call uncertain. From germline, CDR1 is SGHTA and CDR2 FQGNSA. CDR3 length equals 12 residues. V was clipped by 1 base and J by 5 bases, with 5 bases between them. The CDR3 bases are TGTGCCAGCAGCTTAGGATCCGAGACCCAGTACTTC. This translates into CASSLGSETQYF.

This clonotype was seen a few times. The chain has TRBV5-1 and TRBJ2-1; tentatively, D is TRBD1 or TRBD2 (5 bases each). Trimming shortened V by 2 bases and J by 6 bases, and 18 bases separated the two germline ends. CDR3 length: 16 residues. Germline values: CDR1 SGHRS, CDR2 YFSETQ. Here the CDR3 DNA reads TGCGCCAGCAGCTTTGGGACGGGTCCTAACCTCAATGAGCAGTTCTTC. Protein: CASSFGTGPNLNEQFF.

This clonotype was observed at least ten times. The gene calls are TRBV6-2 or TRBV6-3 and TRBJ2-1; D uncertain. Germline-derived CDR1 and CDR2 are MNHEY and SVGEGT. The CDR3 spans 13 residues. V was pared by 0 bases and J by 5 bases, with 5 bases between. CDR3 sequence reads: CASSYSPDNEQFF. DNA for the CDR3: TGTGCCAGCAGTTACTCGCCAGACAATGAGCAGTTCTTC.

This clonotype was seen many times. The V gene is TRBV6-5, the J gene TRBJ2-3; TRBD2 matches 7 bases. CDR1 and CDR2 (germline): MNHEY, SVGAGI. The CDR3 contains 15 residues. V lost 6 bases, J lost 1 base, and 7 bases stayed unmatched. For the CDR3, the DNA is TGTGCCAGCAGCCCGAGCGGGGTCGGCACAGATACGCAGTATTTT. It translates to CASSPSGVGTDTQYF.

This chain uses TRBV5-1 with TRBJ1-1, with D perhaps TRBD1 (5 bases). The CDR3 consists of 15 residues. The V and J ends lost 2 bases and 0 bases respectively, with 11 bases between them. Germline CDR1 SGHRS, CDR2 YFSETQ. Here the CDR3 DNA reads TGCGCCAGCAGCTTCCCAGGGAATATGAACACTGAAGCTTTCTTT. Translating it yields CASSFPGNMNTEAFF.

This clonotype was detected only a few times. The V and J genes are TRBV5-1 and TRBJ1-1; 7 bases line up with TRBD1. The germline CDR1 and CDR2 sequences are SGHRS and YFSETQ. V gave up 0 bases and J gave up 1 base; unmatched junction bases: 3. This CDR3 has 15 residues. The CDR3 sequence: CASSLGGTANTEAFF. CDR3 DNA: TGCGCCAGCAGCTTGGGAGGGACAGCGAACACTGAAGCTTTCTTT. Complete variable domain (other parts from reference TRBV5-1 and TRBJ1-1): KAGVTQTPRYLIKTRGQQVTLSCSPISGHRSVSWYQQTPGQGLQFLFEYFSETQRNKGNFPGRFSGRQFSNSRSEMNVSTLELGDSALYLCASSLGGTANTEAFFGQGTRLTVV.

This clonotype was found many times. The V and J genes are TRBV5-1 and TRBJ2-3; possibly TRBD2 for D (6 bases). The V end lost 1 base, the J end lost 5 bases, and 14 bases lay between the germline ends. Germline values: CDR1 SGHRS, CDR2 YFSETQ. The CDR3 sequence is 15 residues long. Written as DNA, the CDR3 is TGCGCCAGCAGCTTGAGGCTTGCCGGGGGAGATACGCAGTATTTT. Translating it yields CASSLRLAGGDTQYF.

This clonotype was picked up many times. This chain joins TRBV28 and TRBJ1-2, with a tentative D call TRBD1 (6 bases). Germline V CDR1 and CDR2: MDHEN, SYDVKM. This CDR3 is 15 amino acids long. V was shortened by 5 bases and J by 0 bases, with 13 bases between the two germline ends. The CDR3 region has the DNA TGTGCCAGCAGTAATGGGGGCTTTGCTAACTATGGCTACACCTTC. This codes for CASSNGGFANYGYTF.